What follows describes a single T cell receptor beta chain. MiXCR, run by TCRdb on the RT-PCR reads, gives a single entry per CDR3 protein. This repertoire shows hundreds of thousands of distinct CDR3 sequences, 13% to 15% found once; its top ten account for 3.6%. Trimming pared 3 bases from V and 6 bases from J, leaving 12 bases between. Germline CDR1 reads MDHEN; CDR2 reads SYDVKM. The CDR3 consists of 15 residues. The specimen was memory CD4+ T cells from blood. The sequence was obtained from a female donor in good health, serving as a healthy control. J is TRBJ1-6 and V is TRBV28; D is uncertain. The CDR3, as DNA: TGTGCCAGCAGTTTTCGCGCCGTCATTAATTCACCCCTCCACTTT. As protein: CASSFRAVINSPLHF.